Listed here are 14 T cell receptor beta chains from one sample, sequenced in a study of T cells after yellow fever vaccination. TCRdb used MiXCR to reprocess the 5' RACE reads, holding one entry per CDR3 protein. The sample includes under 500,000 distinct CDR3 sequences, over 15% seen only once; the top ten take roughly a sixth. The source was PBMCs, collected before the yellow fever booster vaccination. These TCRs come from a man aged 18 to 29 who received the YFV17D yellow fever vaccine.

This clonotype occurred many times. CDR3 residues: CSGSLPVENIQYF. Here the CDR3 DNA reads TGCAGCGGAAGCCTCCCCGTTGAAAACATTCAGTACTTC. This chain connects TRBV20-1 to TRBJ2-4, with no clear D. The CDR3 has 13 residues. Germline V gene data show CDR1 as DFQATT and CDR2 as SNEGSKA (reference sequence).

The count of this clonotype is one. In DNA, the CDR3 is TGCAGTGCTAGATTGAGCGGGGGGCACGAGACCCAGTACTTC. Translating gives CSARLSGGHETQYF. The chain has TRBV20-1 and TRBJ2-5; 9 nucleotides agree with TRBD2. With 2 bases clipped from V and 5 bases from J, the junction kept 6 bases outside the gene matches. Germline V gene sequence: CDR1 DFQATT, CDR2 SNEGSKA (reference sequence). The CDR3 covers 14 residues.

This clonotype was counted only a few times. The V gene is TRBV7-2, the J gene TRBJ2-2; the D gene is possibly TRBD1 (6 bases). Germline V gene data show CDR1 as SGHTA and CDR2 as FQGNSA. Trimming stripped 4 bases from V and 3 bases from J, with 21 bases between. This CDR3 spans 18 amino acids. DNA of the CDR3: TGTGCCAGCAGCTCTAACAGGGTACCCTATCGAGACACCGGGGAGCTGTTTTTT. Protein sequence: CASSSNRVPYRDTGELFF.

As to this clonotype: A clone one base away is much larger, so this may be a read error. This rearrangement joins TRBV5-1 to TRBJ1-2; TRBD1 agrees at 7 bases. V lost 0 bases and J lost 9; bases outside the gene matches: 2. Germline CDR1 SGHRS, CDR2 YFSETQ. The CDR3 covers 12 residues. The CDR3 DNA reads TGCGCCAGCAGCTTGGACAGGGGTCGCTACACCTTC. It specifies CASSLDRGRYTF.

This chain uses TRBV5-1 with TRBJ1-1, with 7 bases identical to TRBD1. Germline CDR1 and CDR2: SGHRS and YFSETQ. With 4 bases clipped from V and 1 base from J, the junction kept 4 bases outside the gene matches. The length of the CDR3 is 14 residues. The CDR3 DNA sequence: TGCGCCAGCAGCAGAAGACAGGGGAACACTGAAGCTTTCTTT. Amino acids: CASSRRQGNTEAFF.

The sample holds a few counts of this clonotype. V usage is TRBV7-9 and J usage is TRBJ1-2; D remains ambiguous. The CDR3 extends over 14 amino acids. Germline V gene lookup returns CDR1 SEHNR and CDR2 FQNEAQ (reference sequence). V shed 3 bases and J shed 4 bases, with 12 bases lying between them. CDR3 residues: CASSFKRVFYGYTF. The CDR3 coding sequence is TGTGCCAGCAGCTTTAAGAGGGTCTTCTATGGCTACACCTTC.

Ten or more counts support this clonotype. The gene calls are TRBV4-3 and TRBJ1-2, with TRBD1 as a possible D gene (5 bases). With 4 bases removed from V and 5 bases from J, the gap between germline ends came to 11 bases. The CDR3 sequence is 13 residues long. Germline-derived CDR1 and CDR2 are LGHNA and YSLEER. This CDR3 reads CASSPGAGYGYTF. DNA for the CDR3: TGCGCCAGCAGCCCCGGGGCGGGTTATGGCTACACCTTC.

Only a few counts were recorded for this clonotype. This rearrangement joins TRBV5-1 to TRBJ2-5; D possibly matches TRBD1 or TRBD2 (5 bases each). The CDR3 is 13 residues long. Trimming removed 4 bases from V and 7 bases from J, with 14 bases in between. From germline, CDR1 is SGHRS and CDR2 YFSETQ. The chain's CDR3 is CASSGQGEGTQYF. CDR3 sequence (DNA): TGCGCCAGCAGCGGGCAGGGTGAGGGGACCCAGTACTTC. Full variable domain (missing parts from reference TRBV5-1 and TRBJ2-5): KAGVTQTPRYLIKTRGQQVTLSCSPISGHRSVSWYQQTPGQGLQFLFEYFSETQRNKGNFPGRFSGRQFSNSRSEMNVSTLELGDSALYLCASSGQGEGTQYFGPGTRLLVL.

V and J are TRBV6-5 and TRBJ2-7; 12 positions match TRBD1. Trimming removed 6 bases from V and 5 bases from J; junction bases left unmatched: 8. Looked up from germline, CDR1 is MNHEY and CDR2 is SVGAGI. This CDR3 has 15 residues. In DNA, the CDR3 is TGTGCCAGCAGAGCCCCCGGGACAGGGGGCGACGAGCAGTACTTC. This translates into CASRAPGTGGDEQYF.

This clonotype has more than one count but fewer than ten. The chain recombines TRBV7-2 with TRBJ2-5; D remains ambiguous. Germline-derived CDR1 and CDR2 are SGHTA and FQGNSA. CDR3 length: 14 residues. V was trimmed by 5 bases and J by 1 base, leaving 11 bases between them. The CDR3 nucleotides read TGTGCCAGCAGCCCGGACGGACCCCAAGAGACCCAGTACTTC. Translation gives CASSPDGPQETQYF.

The chain carries TRBV7-2 and TRBJ1-3; possible D gene TRBD1, 5 bases. CDR3 length: 15 amino acids. Germline lookup yields CDR1 SGHTA and CDR2 FQGNSA. The germline V and J ends were trimmed by 3 bases and 0 bases, with 9 bases remaining between them. In DNA form, the CDR3 reads TGTGCCAGCAGCTTGGGACTGACCTCTGGAAACACCATATATTTT. It translates to CASSLGLTSGNTIYF.

This clonotype has more than one count but fewer than ten. The V call is TRBV6-6, the J call TRBJ2-7, with a tentative D call TRBD1 (6 bases). Germline V lookup: CDR1 MNHNY, CDR2 SVGAGI (reference sequence). The CDR3 is 14 residues long. Trimming took 0 bases from V and 5 from J, leaving 11 bases between them. The chain's CDR3 is CASSYSKQGNEQYV. The CDR3 nucleotides read TGTGCCAGCAGTTACTCGAAACAGGGTAACGAGCAGTACGTC.

This clonotype was detected a few times. The chain has TRBV29-1 and TRBJ1-1; the D is unclear. Germline CDR1 reads SQVTM; CDR2 reads ANQGSEA. CDR3 size: 11 residues. V lost 5 bases and J lost 11, with 15 bases in between. The CDR3 spells CSVQPISTAFF. The CDR3 DNA sequence: TGCAGCGTTCAACCGATAAGTACTGCTTTCTTT.

This clonotype came up once. V is TRBV20-1 and J is TRBJ2-7; 11 nucleotides line up with TRBD2. V shed 5 bases, J shed 4 bases, and the junction held 10 bases outside the gene matches. The CDR3 runs to 15 residues. Germline V gene sequence: CDR1 DFQATT, CDR2 SNEGSKA (reference sequence). CDR3 in DNA: TGCAGTGCTGGAGCCCCTAGCGGGGGGAATTACGAGCAGTACTTC. This codes for CSAGAPSGGNYEQYF.